These 32 T cell receptor beta chains were all obtained from the same sample, sequenced in a study of blood T cell repertoires in COVID-19. Repertoires were generated with immunoSEQ multiplex PCR, while TCRdb's copy carries only in-frame clones and drops some. The profile shows around 93,000 clones, around 81% of them singletons. The sample taken for sequencing was peripheral blood. These receptors were collected from a man in his 60s with acute or convalescent COVID-19.

Remarks on this clone: The sample holds other DNA sequences that translate to the same CDR3. The CDR3 is CASSFQRDYNEQFF. In nucleotides, the CDR3 is TGTGCCAGCAGCTTCCAGCGGGACTACAATGAGCAGTTCTTC. The chain combines TRBV7-9 with TRBJ2-1; 7 bases are shared with TRBD2. The junction had 2 bases not matched to a gene; V was cut back by 3 bases and J by 3 bases. Germline-derived CDR1 and CDR2 are SEHNR and FQNEAQ (reference sequence). This CDR3 is 14 amino acids long.

The chain couples TRBV6-5 to TRBJ1-2, with TRBD1 matching over 9 bases. CDR3 length: 14 amino acids. Germline V gene lookup returns CDR1 MNHEY and CDR2 SVGAGI. V dropped 5 bases and J dropped 2; count of bases not matched to a gene: 3. CDR3 in DNA: TGTGCCAGCAGTAGGGACAGGGACAACTATGGCTACACCTTC. It is translated as CASSRDRDNYGYTF.

This clone was counted once. This chain uses TRBV5-4 with TRBJ2-7, with D possibly TRBD1 on 6 matching bases. This CDR3 comprises 15 residues. Germline-derived CDR1 and CDR2 are SGHNT and YYREEE (reference sequence). Trimming cost V 4 bases and J 4 bases, with 18 bases left between them. The CDR3 region has the DNA TGTGCCAGCAGCCCTCCGCCTGGACAGAATTACGAGCAGTACTTC. It yields the protein CASSPPPGQNYEQYF.

This clone came up once. V and J are TRBV7-3 and TRBJ2-3; D call uncertain. V gave up 0 bases and J gave up 1 base, with 5 bases separating them. In germline, CDR1 is SGHTA, CDR2 FQGTGA. This CDR3 has 14 residues. The CDR3 DNA reads TGTGCCAGCAGCTTAACGGCAGGCACAGATACGCAGTATTTT. This encodes CASSLTAGTDTQYF.

This clone was detected a few times. CDR3 amino acids: CASSPWEGQPQHF. The CDR3 region has the DNA TGTGCCAGTAGTCCCTGGGAGGGGCAGCCCCAGCATTTT. The chain links TRBV19 to TRBJ1-5; D may be TRBD1 (5 bases). Germline V gene lookup returns CDR1 LNHDA and CDR2 SQIVND (reference sequence). Trimming left V 5 bases short and J 7 bases short, with 12 bases between. This CDR3 contains 13 residues.

CDR3 bases: TGTGCCAGTAGTATAGCCGGGACAGGGGGCACTGAAGCTTTCTTT. As protein: CASSIAGTGGTEAFF. The rearrangement uses TRBV19 and TRBJ1-1, with 11 bases aligning to TRBD1. Trimming took 1 base from V and 4 from J; bases not matched to a gene: 2. CDR1 and CDR2 from the germline V gene are LNHDA and SQIVND (reference sequence). CDR3 length equals 15 residues.

The chain recombines TRBV6-2 or TRBV6-3 with TRBJ2-7, with TRBD1 matching over 8 bases. The CDR3 has 13 amino acids. Germline CDR1 and CDR2: MNHEY and SVGEGT. V shed 5 bases and J 3 bases; nucleotides not matched to a gene: 3. This CDR3 is CASSRDRIYEQYF. The CDR3 DNA sequence: TGTGCCAGCAGTCGGGACAGGATCTACGAGCAGTACTTC.

This chain joins TRBV6-5 and TRBJ2-3; 9 bases map to TRBD2. Germline loops: CDR1 MNHEY, CDR2 SVGAGI. The V segment lost 4 bases and the J segment 4 bases; nucleotides outside the gene matches: 3. CDR3 length: 14 residues. The DNA of the CDR3 is TGTGCCAGCAGTTTGGTAGCGGGAGCAGATACGCAGTATTTT. Its translation: CASSLVAGADTQYF.

The V call is TRBV6-5, the J call TRBJ1-1; D is perhaps TRBD1 (6 bases). V was cut by 2 bases and J by 1 base, with 8 bases left in between. Per germline, CDR1 MNHEY and CDR2 SVGAGI. The CDR3 sequence is 14 residues long. DNA for the CDR3: TGTGCCAGCAGTTACGAGGGGGAGAACACTGAAGCTTTCTTT. Encoded protein: CASSYEGENTEAFF.

The V gene is TRBV7-2, the J gene TRBJ2-1; TRBD1 matches 10 bases. V was clipped by 1 base and J by 8 bases; unmatched bases: 17. The germline CDR1 and CDR2 sequences are SGHTA and FQGNSA. The CDR3 spans 19 residues. The CDR3 spells CASSLVPATGGAKRDEQFF. In DNA form, the CDR3 reads TGTGCCAGCAGCTTAGTACCGGCGACAGGGGGCGCAAAACGGGATGAGCAGTTCTTC. The full variable domain, its missing parts supplied by reference TRBV7-2 and TRBJ2-1, is GAGVSQSPSNKVTEKGKDVELRCDPISGHTALYWYRQSLGQGLEFLIYFQGNSAPDKSGLPSDRFSAERTGGSVSTLTIQRTQQEDSAVYLCASSLVPATGGAKRDEQFFGPGTRLTVL.

The chain uses TRBV3-1 (or the pseudogene TRBV3-2) and TRBJ2-3, with a weak D call TRBD2 (5 bases). CDR1 is LGHDT and CDR2 is YNNKEL in the germline V gene (reference sequence). Deletions cut 0 bases from V and 2 bases from J, with 12 bases between. The CDR3 is 16 amino acids. As DNA, the CDR3 is TGTGCCAGCAGCCAAGACCAGCGGCTACCCACAGATACGCAGTATTTT. This codes for CASSQDQRLPTDTQYF.

V gene TRBV11-3 combines with J gene TRBJ1-2; 8 bases align to TRBD1. The germline gives CDR1 SGHNT, CDR2 YENEEA. CDR3 length: 16 residues. J lost 1 base, V lost 3 bases, and 7 bases had no gene match. CDR3 in DNA: TGTGCCAGCAGCTTGGGCGGACAGGGACTTAACTATGGCTACACCTTC. Its protein is CASSLGGQGLNYGYTF.

This chain links TRBV11-2 with TRBJ2-3, with 7 bases fitting TRBD2. CDR3 size: 17 residues. CDR1 is SGHAT, CDR2 FQNNGV, per germline. With 5 bases clipped from V and 0 bases from J, the junction kept 11 bases outside the gene matches. CDR3 nucleotide sequence: TGTGCCAGCAGCGACCCGGGCGGGGGTCCTAGCACAGATACGCAGTATTTT. It encodes CASSDPGGGPSTDTQYF.

V and J are TRBV7-9 and TRBJ1-1, with no clear D. Germline-derived CDR1 and CDR2 are SEHNR and FQNEAQ (reference sequence). Trimming stripped 1 base from V and 5 bases from J, with 11 bases between. This CDR3 has 14 amino acids. The CDR3 is CASSLESVGTEAFF. The CDR3 coding sequence is TGTGCCAGCAGCTTAGAATCGGTCGGGACTGAAGCTTTCTTT.

The gene calls are TRBV28 and TRBJ1-1, with 8 bases that match TRBD1. Per the germline V gene, CDR1 is MDHEN and CDR2 is SYDVKM. Trimming cost V 3 bases and J 1 base; bases outside gene matches: 7. The CDR3 loop spans 16 amino acids. CDR3 DNA sequence: TGTGCCAGCAGTTTCCCCAGGGGGCGCGGGAACACTGAAGCTTTCTTT. Translating gives CASSFPRGRGNTEAFF.

This sequence joins TRBV18 and TRBJ1-1, with no clear D. The CDR3 consists of 15 residues. Germline V gives CDR1 KGHSH, CDR2 LQKENI. Trimming stripped 3 bases from V and 3 bases from J, with 14 bases between. The CDR3 bases are TGTGCCAGCTCACCGTCCCGATACACAGACACTGAAGCTTTCTTT. Residues: CASSPSRYTDTEAFF.

The chain uses TRBV7-9 and TRBJ1-4, with 7 nucleotides matching TRBD1. CDR3 size: 16 residues. V was clipped by 1 base and J by 1 base; unmatched bases: 3. From germline, CDR1 is SEHNR and CDR2 FQNEAQ (reference sequence). CDR3 nucleotides: TGTGCCAGCAGCTTAGGGGACAGACTAACTAATGAAAAACTGTTTTTT. Translating gives CASSLGDRLTNEKLFF.

The CDR3 sequence is CASSAPGITNEKLFF. The CDR3 bases are TGTGCCAGCAGTGCCCCAGGGATAACTAATGAAAAACTGTTTTTT. The rearrangement joins TRBV25-1 to TRBJ1-4; D perhaps matches TRBD1 (5 bases). V was trimmed by 4 bases and J by 1 base, leaving 10 bases between them. The CDR3 sequence is 15 residues long. From germline, CDR1 is MGHDK and CDR2 SYGVNS.

This clone appeared a single time. The chain recombines TRBV10-3 with TRBJ1-2; D is unresolved. The CDR3 extends over 16 amino acids. V lost 2 bases to trimming and J lost 1 base, with 14 bases between them. CDR1 is ENHRY, CDR2 SYGVKD, per germline. CDR3 residues: CAISEGEAFFNYGYTF. The CDR3 DNA sequence: TGTGCCATCAGTGAGGGGGAGGCCTTCTTTAACTATGGCTACACCTTC.

This sequence joins TRBV9 and TRBJ2-7, with 8 bases aligning to TRBD2. CDR1 and CDR2 from the germline V gene are SGDLS and YYNGEE. The CDR3 totals 14 residues. V shed 5 bases and J 6 bases; nucleotides not matched to a gene: 10. The CDR3 DNA reads as TGTGCCAGCAGTTCACGGGGGGGATATTTCGAGCAGTACTTC. This encodes CASSSRGGYFEQYF.

In DNA, the CDR3 is TGTGCCAGCAGCTCTAGGACAGGGGGCGAAACAGATACGCAGTATTTT. Protein product: CASSSRTGGETDTQYF. The chain has TRBV5-4 and TRBJ2-3; 11 nucleotides match TRBD1. The germline CDR1 and CDR2 sequences are SGHNT and YYREEE (reference sequence). The V segment lost 3 bases and the J segment 3 bases; nucleotides outside the gene matches: 6. The CDR3 is 16 residues long.

The chain is built from TRBV11-3 and TRBJ2-2; no clear D gene. The CDR3 has 14 residues. V was clipped by 1 base and J by 1 base, with 4 bases between them. CDR1 is SGHNT and CDR2 is YENEEA in the germline V gene. The CDR3 is CASSLGQNTGELFF. The DNA for the CDR3 is TGTGCCAGCAGCTTAGGACAGAACACCGGGGAGCTGTTTTTT. Drawing the rest from reference TRBV11-3 and TRBJ2-2, the complete variable domain is EAGVVQSPRYKIIEKKQPVAFWCNPISGHNTLYWYLQNLGQGPELLIRYENEEAVDDSQLPKDRFSAERLKGVDSTLKIQPAELGDSAVYLCASSLGQNTGELFFGEGSRLTVL.

The chain is built from TRBV19 and TRBJ2-2; the D gene is possibly TRBD1 (6 bases). V was trimmed by 5 bases and J by 1 base, leaving 11 bases between them. This CDR3 comprises 15 residues. CDR1 LNHDA and CDR2 SQIVND come from the germline V gene (reference sequence). The CDR3 DNA follows: TGTGCCAGTAGTTCTACAGGGCTGAACACCGGGGAGCTGTTTTTT. Amino acids: CASSSTGLNTGELFF.

Details on this clone: A much bigger clone sits one base away, suggesting this may be a read error. CDR3 amino acids: CASSPDRNYGYTF. CDR3 sequence (DNA): TGTGCCAGCAGTCCGGACAGAAACTATGGCTACACCTTC. V usage is TRBV6-4 and J usage is TRBJ1-2, with D possibly matching TRBD1 (6 bases). CDR3 length: 13 amino acids. Trimming stripped 5 bases from V and 2 bases from J, with 9 bases between. Germline V gene lookup returns CDR1 MRHNA and CDR2 SNTAGT.

This clone showed up many times. The genes are TRBV18 and TRBJ2-2; 13 bases map to TRBD2. CDR1 is KGHSH, CDR2 LQKENI, per germline. With 4 bases clipped from V and 0 bases from J, the junction kept 2 bases outside the gene matches. The CDR3 has 17 amino acids. Here the CDR3 DNA reads TGTGCCAGCTCACGGGGGACTAGCGGGGCGAACACCGGGGAGCTGTTTTTT. Translated: CASSRGTSGANTGELFF.

The V gene is TRBV3-1 (or the pseudogene TRBV3-2), the J gene TRBJ2-3; D might be TRBD2 (6 bases). CDR3 length equals 13 residues. V was trimmed by 3 bases and J by 3 bases, leaving 7 bases between them. Germline CDR1 LGHDT, CDR2 YNNKEL (reference sequence). The DNA of the CDR3 is TGTGCCAGCAGCCAGGCGGGAACAGATACGCAGTATTTT. Its translation: CASSQAGTDTQYF.

V is TRBV5-1 and J is TRBJ2-7; maybe TRBD1 (6 bases). Germline CDR1 reads SGHRS; CDR2 reads YFSETQ. The ends were cut back, 0 bases at V and 3 bases at J, with 10 bases in the middle. The CDR3 is 14 amino acids. Here the CDR3 DNA reads TGCGCCAGCAGCTTGGCACAGGGCGTCTACGAGCAGTACTTC. Protein product: CASSLAQGVYEQYF.

The V call is TRBV18, the J call TRBJ2-7, with 9 bases aligning to TRBD2. Losses at the gene ends were 2 bases for V and 6 bases for J; bases not matched to a gene: 5. CDR1 and CDR2 (germline): KGHSH, LQKENI. The CDR3 spans 14 residues. The DNA of the CDR3 is TGTGCCAGCTCACCAGGGCTAGCGGGATCCGAGCAGTACGTC. Amino acids: CASSPGLAGSEQYV.

By frequency in the sample, this clone is medium-sized (0.01 to 0.1%). The chain uses TRBV5-4 and TRBJ2-2, with D uncertain. V dropped 4 bases and J dropped 3 bases, with 10 bases sitting between them. Germline V gene sequence: CDR1 SGHNT, CDR2 YYREEE (reference sequence). This CDR3 has 14 residues. CDR3 in DNA: TGTGCCAGCAGCCCCAATTCCCACACCGGGGAGCTGTTTTTT. As protein: CASSPNSHTGELFF.

V is TRBV19 and J is TRBJ1-2; perhaps TRBD1 as D (6 bases). Trimming pared 7 bases from V and 7 bases from J, leaving 19 bases between. CDR1 and CDR2 (germline): LNHDA, SQIVND (reference sequence). The CDR3 covers 14 residues. The DNA for the CDR3 is TGTGCCAGTACCGACGACAGGTGGGACGGTGGCTACACCTTC. Its translation is CASTDDRWDGGYTF.

The V and J genes are TRBV7-2 and TRBJ2-7; TRBD1 is a possible D gene (6 bases). The CDR3 covers 13 residues. Germline CDR1 reads SGHTA; CDR2 reads FQGNSA. V lost 5 bases and J 2 bases, leaving 10 bases between the germline ends. In DNA, the CDR3 is TGTGCCAGCAGCCAGGGACAAACCTACGAGCAGTACGTC. It yields the protein CASSQGQTYEQYV.

The CDR3 loop is CASTQSPGVGRDTEAFF. The CDR3 bases are TGTGCCAGCACCCAATCCCCGGGGGTAGGGAGGGACACTGAAGCTTTCTTT. The rearrangement uses TRBV7-2 and TRBJ1-1; maybe TRBD1 (5 bases). Looked up from germline, CDR1 is SGHTA and CDR2 is FQGNSA. The CDR3 is made up of 17 amino acids. V lost 7 bases to trimming and J lost 3 bases, with 24 bases between them.